One and the same sample provided the 2 T cell receptor beta chains below, sequenced in a study of blood T cell repertoires in COVID-19. Assay: immunoSEQ multiplex PCR; the TCRdb copy retains only in-frame clones and omits some. The sample includes around 190,000 clones, 88% of them seen just once. The material sequenced was peripheral blood. The receptors were gathered from a human donor in a cohort sampled during active COVID-19.

V and J are TRBV19 and TRBJ1-1, with TRBD1 identical over 7 bases. The V gene's germline CDR1 is LNHDA and CDR2 SQIVND (reference sequence). The CDR3 has 15 residues. J lost 0 bases, V lost 7 bases, and 8 bases had no gene match. In nucleotides, the CDR3 is TGTGCCAGTACCCGGACAGGAGTCATGAACACTGAAGCTTTCTTT. Protein: CASTRTGVMNTEAFF.

The chain couples TRBV29-1 to TRBJ2-5; a weak D match, TRBD2 (6 bases). This CDR3 has 12 residues. From germline, CDR1 is SQVTM and CDR2 ANQGSEA. Trimming pared 5 bases from V and 2 bases from J, leaving 9 bases between. The CDR3 loop reads CSVTGTQETQYF. The CDR3 DNA follows: TGCAGCGTTACCGGGACTCAAGAGACCCAGTACTTC.